Sequencing of this TCR beta chain was carried out in a study of blood T cell repertoires in COVID-19. Looking at the study overall: Sites across the United States, Italy and Spain contributed samples from acute and convalescent COVID-19. PBMCs, B-cell-depleted T cells, or T cells were the source of the cDNA or gDNA that made up the material.

Authors' analysis steps: The authors estimated nucleated cell counts from reference gene primer amplification. The assay was immunoSEQ multiplex PCR, and TCRdb's table has in-frame clones only and misses some. The V and J calls and the clone size are those of that table, but D and trimming were determined from the DNA. The sample has roughly 110,000 clones, over 80% seen once. The CDR3 is made up of 16 amino acids. V was pared by 5 bases and J by 7 bases, with 21 bases between. The germline gives CDR1 SGHTA, CDR2 FQGNSA. The source of this sequence is a woman aged 70-85 years with acute or convalescent COVID-19. The source material was peripheral blood. The chain recombines TRBV7-2 with TRBJ2-1; D is possibly TRBD1 (7 bases). The CDR3 sequence: CASSDSREIRGNEQFF. The CDR3 bases are TGTGCCAGCAGCGACTCACGGGAGATCAGGGGGAATGAGCAGTTCTTC.